The 23 T cell receptor beta chains below all came from one sample that was sequenced in a study of blood T cell repertoires in COVID-19. Assay used: immunoSEQ multiplex PCR; TCRdb lists only in-frame clones, some missing. Seen here are some 150,000 clones, around 87% observed once, and the top ten hold more than 14%. Sequencing was performed on peripheral blood. These receptor sequences come from a woman aged 40 to 55 with acute or convalescent COVID-19.

The sample holds one count of this clone. The J gene is TRBJ1-5, the V gene TRBV27, with TRBD1 matching over 7 bases. The CDR3 sequence is 15 residues long. CDR1 and CDR2 from the germline V gene are MNHEY and SMNVEV (reference sequence). The V and J ends lost 7 bases and 5 bases, in that order; junction bases with no gene match: 11. The CDR3 region has the DNA TGTGCCAGCAAAAGGACAGGACAGGAGGATCAGCCCCAGCATTTT. Translated: CASKRTGQEDQPQHF.

This clone was found once. V gene TRBV19 combines with J gene TRBJ2-6; 8 nucleotides agree with TRBD1. The V gene end was trimmed by 4 bases and the J gene end by 18 bases; junction bases not matched to a gene: 8. CDR3 size: 12 residues. Germline V CDR1 and CDR2: LNHDA, SQIVND (reference sequence). CDR3 sequence (DNA): TGTGCCAGTAGTAATAAGGGACAGGCGGGGACTTTC. Encoded protein: CASSNKGQAGTF.

J is TRBJ1-5 and V is TRBV3-1 (or the pseudogene TRBV3-2); 7 bases fit TRBD1. This CDR3 is built from 17 residues. V was pared by 7 bases and J by 0 bases, with 12 bases of the junction left unmatched. Germline V lookup: CDR1 LGHDT, CDR2 YNNKEL (reference sequence). CDR3 bases: TGTGCCAGCATCAACAGGGAACAGGGGTATAGCAATCAGCCCCAGCATTTT. Its protein is CASINREQGYSNQPQHF.

V usage is TRBV2 and J usage is TRBJ2-7; perhaps TRBD2 as D (6 bases). CDR1 and CDR2 (germline): SNHLY, FYNNEI. Between the trimmed V and J ends, which lost 10 bases and 0 bases, there was a span of 16 bases. The CDR3 loop spans 14 amino acids. Written as DNA, the CDR3 is TGTGCCACCGCGGGACTGGCAAGCTCCTACGAGCAGTACTTC. As protein: CATAGLASSYEQYF.

The V gene is TRBV28, the J gene TRBJ2-7; 10 bases line up with TRBD2. V trimming: 10 bases; J trimming: 2 bases; junction bases outside the gene matches: 11. Germline-derived CDR1 and CDR2 are MDHEN and SYDVKM. The CDR3 covers 15 residues. The CDR3 sequence: CATLDIAGGTYEQYF. CDR3 DNA: TGTGCCACCTTAGATATAGCGGGAGGCACCTACGAGCAGTACTTC.

This chain links TRBV5-6 with TRBJ2-7, with TRBD1 identical over 7 bases. The CDR3 totals 15 residues. CDR1 and CDR2 (germline): SGHDT, YYEEEE. V lost 0 bases to trimming and J lost 6 bases; unmatched junction nucleotides: 9. DNA of the CDR3: TGTGCCAGCAGCTTGGGGGCCCGGACAGGACTCGAGCAGTACTTC. Translated, it gives CASSLGARTGLEQYF. Full variable domain (remainder filled in from reference TRBV5-6 and TRBJ2-7): DAGVTQSPTHLIKTRGQQVTLRCSPKSGHDTVSWYQQALGQGPQFIFQYYEEEERQRGNFPDRFSGHQFPNYSSELNVNALLLGDSALYLCASSLGARTGLEQYFGPGTRLTVT.

The chain couples TRBV5-1 to TRBJ1-6; TRBD1 matches 9 bases. The CDR3 covers 15 residues. J gave up 9 bases and V 4 bases, and 8 bases lay outside the gene matches. The germline CDR1 and CDR2 sequences are SGHRS and YFSETQ. The DNA of the CDR3 is TGCGCCAGCAGCCAACAACAGGGGGCAGGTTCACCCCTCCACTTT. Its translation: CASSQQQGAGSPLHF. Variable domain in full (rest from reference TRBV5-1 and TRBJ1-6): KAGVTQTPRYLIKTRGQQVTLSCSPISGHRSVSWYQQTPGQGLQFLFEYFSETQRNKGNFPGRFSGRQFSNSRSEMNVSTLELGDSALYLCASSQQQGAGSPLHFGNGTRLTVT.

The chain links TRBV9 to TRBJ2-3, with 7 bases lining up with TRBD2. CDR3 length equals 15 residues. The trim removed 2 bases at V and 6 bases at J, leaving 9 bases unmatched. Germline CDR1 SGDLS, CDR2 YYNGEE. The CDR3 reads CASSVEAGWYDTQYF. The CDR3 DNA reads as TGTGCCAGCAGCGTGGAAGCGGGATGGTACGATACGCAGTATTTT.

V is TRBV6-5 and J is TRBJ1-3; D is possibly TRBD1 (5 bases). V gave up 0 bases and J gave up 0 bases, with 9 bases separating them. The CDR3 spans 16 residues. Germline V gene sequence: CDR1 MNHEY, CDR2 SVGAGI. The chain's CDR3 is CASSYSGASSGNTIYF. The CDR3 DNA reads as TGTGCCAGCAGTTACTCTGGGGCTTCCTCTGGAAACACCATATATTTT.

V is TRBV28 and J is TRBJ1-1; D gene uncertain. Germline-derived CDR1 and CDR2 are MDHEN and SYDVKM. Trimming shortened V by 6 bases and J by 2 bases, and 7 bases separated the two germline ends. CDR3 length: 12 amino acids. As DNA, the CDR3 is TGTGCCAGCAGACCGGGAAACACTGAAGCTTTCTTT. It yields the protein CASRPGNTEAFF.

Only a few counts were recorded for this clone. The chain joins TRBV28 to TRBJ2-7; TRBD1 agrees at 7 bases. V trimming: 3 bases; J trimming: 2 bases; junction bases outside the gene matches: 4. The CDR3 contains 14 residues. Germline V lookup: CDR1 MDHEN, CDR2 SYDVKM. In DNA form, the CDR3 reads TGTGCCAGCAGTTTTAGACAGGGAACCTACGAGCAGTACTTC. Its translation: CASSFRQGTYEQYF.

This chain links TRBV5-6 with TRBJ2-4, with 8 bases matching TRBD1. CDR3 length equals 13 residues. CDR1 is SGHDT, CDR2 YYEEEE, per germline. Unmatched junction bases numbered 5, after V lost 4 bases and J lost 8 bases. The chain's CDR3 is CASSRQGRDIQYF. The CDR3 coding sequence is TGTGCCAGCAGCCGACAGGGGCGCGACATTCAGTACTTC.

This rearrangement joins TRBV5-6 to TRBJ1-3; D uncertain. CDR1 and CDR2 from the germline V gene are SGHDT and YYEEEE. This CDR3 is built from 14 residues. Trimming removed 2 bases from V and 4 bases from J, with 10 bases in between. The CDR3 coding sequence is TGTGCCAGCAGCTTCGGAGAGGCCGGAAACACCATATATTTT. The encoded protein is CASSFGEAGNTIYF.

This clone was seen only once. The rearrangement joins TRBV11-3 to TRBJ2-2; no definite D call. V gave up 6 bases and J gave up 5 bases, with 13 bases separating them. The germline V gene encodes CDR1 SGHNT and CDR2 YENEEA. The CDR3 covers 14 residues. CDR3 nucleotides: TGTGCCAGCAGTCACCTCCGGTTGACCGGGGAGCTGTTTTTT. Its protein product is CASSHLRLTGELFF.

The chain links TRBV11-1 to TRBJ2-3; the D is unclear. With 7 bases removed from V and 4 bases from J, the gap between germline ends came to 6 bases. The CDR3 is made up of 11 amino acids. CDR1 and CDR2 from the germline V gene are SGHAT and FQDESV (reference sequence). CDR3 amino acids: CASTGSDTQYF. The CDR3 coding sequence is TGTGCCAGCACCGGTTCAGATACGCAGTATTTT. Based on the CDR3 plus reference TRBV11-1 and TRBJ2-3, the full variable domain is EAEVAQSPRYKITEKSQAVAFWCDPISGHATLYWYRQILGQGPELLVQFQDESVVDDSQLPKDRFSAERLKGVDSTLKIQPAELGDSAMYLCASTGSDTQYFGPGTRLTVL.

V gene TRBV3-1 (or the pseudogene TRBV3-2) combines with J gene TRBJ2-7; 13 bases map to TRBD2. This CDR3 is 15 amino acids long. The germline CDR1 and CDR2 sequences are LGHDT and YNNKEL (reference sequence). J lost 7 bases, V lost 4 bases, and 7 bases had no gene match. The CDR3 DNA reads TGTGCCAGCAGCCTACGGACTAGCGGGAGTGAAGAGCAGTACTTC. Encoded protein: CASSLRTSGSEEQYF.

The chain carries TRBV11-2 and TRBJ2-7; the D is unclear. Per germline, CDR1 SGHAT and CDR2 FQNNGV. Trimming stripped 2 bases from V and 1 base from J, with 9 bases between. The CDR3 extends over 14 amino acids. Here the CDR3 reads CASSLMGPSYEQYF. In DNA, the CDR3 is TGTGCCAGCAGCTTAATGGGCCCTTCCTACGAGCAGTACTTC.

The chain recombines TRBV4-1 with TRBJ1-1, with D possibly being TRBD1 (6 bases). V was shortened by 4 bases and J by 5 bases, with 11 bases between the two germline ends. CDR1 is MGHRA and CDR2 is YSYEKL in the germline V gene. CDR3 length: 13 residues. The CDR3 DNA reads as TGCGCCAGCAGCCTCCAACAGGGAACTGAAGCTTTCTTT. It codes for CASSLQQGTEAFF.

Written as DNA, the CDR3 is TGTGCCACCGAACGGGCGGGGGAGACCCAGTACTTC. This sequence encodes CATERAGETQYF. The chain is built from TRBV15 and TRBJ2-5; perhaps TRBD2 as D (6 bases). V was clipped by 8 bases and J by 5 bases, with 12 bases between them. The CDR3 has 12 residues. Germline CDR1 reads LNHNV; CDR2 reads YYDKDF (reference sequence).

The chain employs TRBV19 and TRBJ1-2, with a weak D call TRBD1 (5 bases). Looked up from germline, CDR1 is LNHDA and CDR2 is SQIVND (reference sequence). The CDR3 runs 12 residues. Trimming left V 7 bases short and J 4 bases short, with 10 bases between. The CDR3 spells CASTGRPYGYTF. The CDR3 nucleotides read TGTGCCAGTACAGGGAGGCCCTATGGCTACACCTTC.

This clone was detected only a few times. This rearrangement joins TRBV6-1 to TRBJ1-1; D is unclear. With 2 bases removed from V and 1 base from J, the gap between germline ends came to 8 bases. The CDR3 is 14 amino acids. Germline V gene data show CDR1 as MNHNS and CDR2 as SASEGT. For the CDR3, the DNA is TGTGCCAGCAGTGAACGGGAGGAGAACACTGAAGCTTTCTTT. This codes for CASSEREENTEAFF.

CDR3 protein: CASRVAGGTETQYF. The CDR3 DNA reads TGTGCCAGCAGGGTAGCGGGAGGGACAGAGACCCAGTACTTC. The chain uses TRBV3-1 (or the pseudogene TRBV3-2) and TRBJ2-5, with 11 bases fitting TRBD2. The V and J ends lost 6 bases and 4 bases, in that order; junction bases with no gene match: 4. CDR1 is LGHDT and CDR2 is YNNKEL in the germline V gene (reference sequence). This CDR3 is 14 amino acids long.

CDR3 in amino acids: CASSYDRVSYNEQFF. The CDR3 nucleotides are TGTGCCAGCAGTTATGACAGGGTATCCTACAATGAGCAGTTCTTC. This chain links TRBV6-5 with TRBJ2-1; TRBD1 matches at 7 bases. The CDR3 totals 15 residues. Per the germline V gene, CDR1 is MNHEY and CDR2 is SVGAGI. J was trimmed by 1 base and V by 3 bases; bases with no gene match: 3.